Listed here are 20 T cell receptor beta chains from one sample, sequenced in a study of blood T cell repertoires in COVID-19. Assay: immunoSEQ multiplex PCR; the TCRdb copy retains only in-frame clones and omits some. The table includes 25,000 to 35,000 clones, 70% to 90% detected once. The specimen was peripheral blood. The source of these receptors is a man older than 75 with active COVID-19.

This chain joins TRBV3-1 (or the pseudogene TRBV3-2) and TRBJ2-1; 9 bases are a match to TRBD2. With V trimmed by 0 bases and J by 6 bases, 6 bases remained unmatched. This CDR3 contains 16 residues. In germline, CDR1 is LGHDT, CDR2 YNNKEL (reference sequence). The CDR3 loop is CASSQDRLAGRNEQFF. CDR3 coding DNA: TGTGCCAGCAGCCAAGACAGGCTAGCGGGGCGCAATGAGCAGTTCTTC.

This clone was recorded a few times. The genes are TRBV28 and TRBJ1-5; D is unclear. This CDR3 spans 13 amino acids. V was trimmed by 7 bases and J by 0 bases, leaving 7 bases between them. Germline V CDR1 and CDR2: MDHEN, SYDVKM. CDR3 coding DNA: TGTGCCAGCACTGGCAATAGCAATCAGCCCCAGCATTTT. It specifies CASTGNSNQPQHF.

This clone was counted between two and nine times. The chain links TRBV29-1 to TRBJ2-5, with D possibly TRBD2 on 7 matching bases. The CDR3 spans 15 residues. V lost 2 bases and J 5 bases, leaving 18 bases between the germline ends. Per the germline V gene, CDR1 is SQVTM and CDR2 is ANQGSEA. The CDR3 nucleotides read TGCAGCGTTGAAATTTCGTGGGGGGGCGGGGAGACCCAGTACTTC. It encodes CSVEISWGGGETQYF.

This rearrangement joins TRBV6-5 to TRBJ2-3; D is possibly TRBD1 (6 bases). Per the germline V gene, CDR1 is MNHEY and CDR2 is SVGAGI. The CDR3 spans 15 residues. Trimming took 6 bases from V and 5 from J, leaving 18 bases between them. DNA of the CDR3: TGTGCCAGCAGGATCAGGGGTGGATTAGGAGATACGCAGTATTTT. This codes for CASRIRGGLGDTQYF.

The chain employs TRBV7-9 and TRBJ1-3; TRBD1 is a possible D gene (5 bases). Germline V gene data show CDR1 as SEHNR and CDR2 as FQNEAQ (reference sequence). Trimming stripped 7 bases from V and 0 bases from J, with 16 bases between. The CDR3 has 16 amino acids. CDR3 DNA: TGTGCCAGCACCGCCTCGGGGGGTCTCTCTGGAAACACCATATATTTT. It specifies CASTASGGLSGNTIYF.

The chain is built from TRBV11-2 and TRBJ2-7; 8 bases agree with TRBD2. The V gene end was trimmed by 0 bases and the J gene end by 2 bases; junction bases not matched to a gene: 3. This CDR3 spans 15 amino acids. The V gene's germline CDR1 is SGHAT and CDR2 FQNNGV. The CDR3 DNA sequence: TGTGCCAGCAGCTTAGAGAGGACTAGCCCCTACGAGCAGTACTTC. It is translated as CASSLERTSPYEQYF.

The gene calls are TRBV19 and TRBJ1-1, with D perhaps matching TRBD1 (6 bases). V lost 4 bases and J lost 9, with 15 bases in between. Germline values: CDR1 LNHDA, CDR2 SQIVND (reference sequence). The CDR3 spans 13 residues. CDR3 nucleotide sequence: TGTGCCAGTAGTACCCGGGGGGGGCTCCAAGCTTTCTTT. Protein: CASSTRGGLQAFF.

The chain is built from TRBV4-1 and TRBJ2-3; D possibly corresponds to TRBD1 (5 bases). CDR1 is MGHRA and CDR2 is YSYEKL in the germline V gene. V was clipped by 2 bases and J by 1 base, with 13 bases between them. The CDR3 consists of 16 residues. The CDR3 nucleotides are TGCGCCAGCAGCCAATATAAAGGGGCCGGCACAGATACGCAGTATTTT. It translates to CASSQYKGAGTDTQYF.

The chain joins TRBV7-2 to TRBJ2-7; TRBD1 aligns across 9 bases. Looked up from germline, CDR1 is SGHTA and CDR2 is FQGNSA. Trimming cost V 3 bases and J 6 bases; bases outside gene matches: 12. CDR3 length equals 16 residues. CDR3 in DNA: TGTGCCAGCAGCTTCTCACAGGGGGCCGTCTTGAGCGAGCAGTACTTC. Translated: CASSFSQGAVLSEQYF. The whole variable domain, remainder taken from reference TRBV7-2 and TRBJ2-7, is GAGVSQSPSNKVTEKGKDVELRCDPISGHTALYWYRQSLGQGLEFLIYFQGNSAPDKSGLPSDRFSAERTGGSVSTLTIQRTQQEDSAVYLCASSFSQGAVLSEQYFGPGTRLTVT.

The chain employs TRBV5-1 and TRBJ2-3; 9 nucleotides align to TRBD1. This CDR3 has 14 amino acids. With 6 bases clipped from V and 4 bases from J, the junction kept 6 bases outside the gene matches. Germline V lookup: CDR1 SGHRS, CDR2 YFSETQ. CDR3 bases: TGCGCCAGCACTGCCGGGACAGGGTCAGATACGCAGTATTTT. Its translation is CASTAGTGSDTQYF. The complete variable domain, with remaining parts taken from reference TRBV5-1 and TRBJ2-3, reads KAGVTQTPRYLIKTRGQQVTLSCSPISGHRSVSWYQQTPGQGLQFLFEYFSETQRNKGNFPGRFSGRQFSNSRSEMNVSTLELGDSALYLCASTAGTGSDTQYFGPGTRLTVL.

This chain uses TRBV30 with TRBJ1-2, with D unclear. The V gene's germline CDR1 is GTSNPN and CDR2 SVGIG (reference sequence). The CDR3 length is 12 residues. Trimming stripped 0 bases from V and 4 bases from J, with 6 bases between. For the CDR3, the DNA is TGTGCCTGGAGTGTACACCCCTATGGCTACACCTTC. It specifies CAWSVHPYGYTF.

CDR3 residues: CASSVGQGDIQYF. The CDR3 coding sequence is TGTGCCAGCAGTGTGGGACAGGGGGACATTCAGTACTTC. The chain combines TRBV27 with TRBJ2-4; 11 bases match TRBD1. The V segment lost 5 bases and the J segment 8 bases; nucleotides outside the gene matches: 2. The CDR3 runs to 13 residues. Germline V gives CDR1 MNHEY, CDR2 SMNVEV (reference sequence).

As to this clone: The DNA is left out, because the CDR3 cannot be placed on it with certainty; the CDR3 is given as TCRdb lists it. The V call is TRBV21-1, the J call TRBJ1-2; the table's D call, TRBD1, has no DNA check behind it. TRBV21-1 is an annotated pseudogene. The CDR3 spans 17 residues, counting both ends. CDR3 sequence: CASSRFATGSTNYGYTF.

The genes are TRBV9 and TRBJ2-2, with TRBD2 as a possible D gene (6 bases). From germline, CDR1 is SGDLS and CDR2 YYNGEE. The CDR3 loop spans 14 amino acids. Trimming took off 7 bases at V and 7 bases at J, with 17 bases between the two ends. The CDR3 protein is CASSKDGGSGELFF. The CDR3 DNA reads as TGTGCCAGCTCCAAGGACGGAGGGAGCGGGGAGCTGTTTTTT.

The V and J genes are TRBV19 and TRBJ1-5, with D perhaps TRBD1 (5 bases). Per germline, CDR1 LNHDA and CDR2 SQIVND (reference sequence). V gave up 6 bases and J gave up 2 bases, with 20 bases separating them. The CDR3 contains 17 residues. This CDR3 is CASSPTSGRFGNQPQHF. The CDR3, as DNA: TGTGCCAGTAGCCCTACTTCAGGGCGCTTCGGCAATCAGCCCCAGCATTTT.

This chain links TRBV7-9 with TRBJ1-2; no reliable D call. The V end lost 8 bases, the J end lost 5 bases, and 15 bases lay between the germline ends. CDR3 length: 13 residues. The germline gives CDR1 SEHNR, CDR2 FQNEAQ (reference sequence). The CDR3, as DNA: TGTGCCAGCGCCGACCCTAAGCGTTATGGCTACACCTTC. This translates into CASADPKRYGYTF.

CDR3 DNA: TGTGCCAGCAGCCAAGATTCAGGGGACAGGGGCCTAAGGGGGGCCAACGTCCTGACTTTC. It codes for CASSQDSGDRGLRGANVLTF. This chain links TRBV4-2 with TRBJ2-6; TRBD1 matches 10 bases. The germline CDR1 and CDR2 sequences are LGHNA and YNFKEQ. Germline trimming cut 0 bases from V and 4 bases from J; bases unmatched to any gene: 12. The CDR3 is 20 residues long.

In this sample, this clone turned up a few times. V usage is TRBV5-4 and J usage is TRBJ2-7; 8 nucleotides align to TRBD1. The CDR3 consists of 15 residues. With V trimmed by 4 bases and J by 2 bases, 8 bases remained unmatched. The germline V gene encodes CDR1 SGHNT and CDR2 YYREEE (reference sequence). The CDR3 DNA is TGTGCCAGCAGCACTGGACAGGGTCTGACCTACGAGCAGTACTTC. This codes for CASSTGQGLTYEQYF.

This sequence joins TRBV12-3 or TRBV12-4 and TRBJ1-5, with D possibly TRBD1 on 5 matching bases. The V end lost 3 bases, the J end lost 6 bases, and 9 bases lay between the germline ends. The CDR3 runs to 13 residues. The CDR3 sequence: CASSFGGSQPQHF. As DNA, the CDR3 is TGTGCCAGCAGTTTCGGGGGGAGTCAGCCCCAGCATTTT.

V and J are TRBV10-3 and TRBJ2-5; 8 bases are shared with TRBD2. V shed 5 bases, J shed 4 bases, and the junction held 12 bases outside the gene matches. The CDR3 is made up of 16 amino acids. Germline CDR1 reads ENHRY; CDR2 reads SYGVKD. CDR3 protein: CAISPPIGGGPETQYF. The CDR3, as DNA: TGTGCCATCAGTCCCCCCATCGGCGGGGGGCCAGAGACCCAGTACTTC.